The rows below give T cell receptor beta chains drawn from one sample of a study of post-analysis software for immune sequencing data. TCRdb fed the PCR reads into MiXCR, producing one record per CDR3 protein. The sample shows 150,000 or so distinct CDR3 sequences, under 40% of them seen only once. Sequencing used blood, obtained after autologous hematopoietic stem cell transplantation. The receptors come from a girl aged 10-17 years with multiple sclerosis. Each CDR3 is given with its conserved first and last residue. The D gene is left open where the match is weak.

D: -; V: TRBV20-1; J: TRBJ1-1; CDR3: CSARGQLNTEAFF
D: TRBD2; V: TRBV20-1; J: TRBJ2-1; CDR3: CSAIGTSGLISYNEQFF
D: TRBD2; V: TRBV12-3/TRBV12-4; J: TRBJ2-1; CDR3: CASSMPHRDYSYNEQFF
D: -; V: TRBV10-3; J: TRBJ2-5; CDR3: CAIRPGRVRGETQYF
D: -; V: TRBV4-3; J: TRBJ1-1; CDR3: CASSQDMEEPSQNTEAFF
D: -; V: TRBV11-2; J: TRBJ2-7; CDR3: CASSPLTGTYEQYF
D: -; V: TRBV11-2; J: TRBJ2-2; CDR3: CASSLAGPRTGELFF
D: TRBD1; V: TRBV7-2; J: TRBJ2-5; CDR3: CASSFVGQGAQETQYF
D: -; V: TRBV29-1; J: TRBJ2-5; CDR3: CSVEANPIQETQYF
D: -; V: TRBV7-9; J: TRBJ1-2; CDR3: CASSSNYGYTF
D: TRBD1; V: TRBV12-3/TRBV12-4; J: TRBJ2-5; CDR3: CASSPFPGTGGFQETQYF
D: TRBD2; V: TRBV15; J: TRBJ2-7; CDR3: CATSREGGVYEQYF
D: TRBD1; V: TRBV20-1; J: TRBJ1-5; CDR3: CSAREPQGANQPQHF
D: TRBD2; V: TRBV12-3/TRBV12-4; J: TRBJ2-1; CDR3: CASSLPPGLAGLEQFF